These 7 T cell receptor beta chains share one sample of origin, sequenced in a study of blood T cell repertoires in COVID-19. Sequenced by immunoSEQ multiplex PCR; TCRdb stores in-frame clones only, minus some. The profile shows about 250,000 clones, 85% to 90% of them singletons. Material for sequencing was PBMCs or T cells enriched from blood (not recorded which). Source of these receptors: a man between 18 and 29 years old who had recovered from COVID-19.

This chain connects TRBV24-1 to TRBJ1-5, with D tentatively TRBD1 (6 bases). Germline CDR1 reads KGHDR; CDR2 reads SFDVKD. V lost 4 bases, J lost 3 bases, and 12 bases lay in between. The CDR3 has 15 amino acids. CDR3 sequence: CATSDSDRFNQPQHF. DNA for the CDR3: TGTGCCACCAGTGACTCCGACAGGTTCAATCAGCCCCAGCATTTT.

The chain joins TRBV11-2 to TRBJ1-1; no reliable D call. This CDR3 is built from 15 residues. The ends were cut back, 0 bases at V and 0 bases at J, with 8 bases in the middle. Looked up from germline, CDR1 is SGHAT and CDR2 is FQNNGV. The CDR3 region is CASSLEARMNTEAFF. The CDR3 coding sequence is TGTGCCAGCAGCTTAGAGGCCAGGATGAACACTGAAGCTTTCTTT.

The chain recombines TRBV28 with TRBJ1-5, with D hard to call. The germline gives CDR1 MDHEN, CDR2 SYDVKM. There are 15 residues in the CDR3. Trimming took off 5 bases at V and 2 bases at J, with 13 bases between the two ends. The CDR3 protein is CASSEEGLGNQPQHF. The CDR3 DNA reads TGTGCCAGCAGTGAGGAGGGTTTAGGCAATCAGCCCCAGCATTTT.

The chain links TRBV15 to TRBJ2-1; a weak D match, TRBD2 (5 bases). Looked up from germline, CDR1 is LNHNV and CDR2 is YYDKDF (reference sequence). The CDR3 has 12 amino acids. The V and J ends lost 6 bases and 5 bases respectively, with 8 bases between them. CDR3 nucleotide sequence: TGTGCCACCAGAAGGGAGAACAATGAGCAGTTCTTC. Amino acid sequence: CATRRENNEQFF.

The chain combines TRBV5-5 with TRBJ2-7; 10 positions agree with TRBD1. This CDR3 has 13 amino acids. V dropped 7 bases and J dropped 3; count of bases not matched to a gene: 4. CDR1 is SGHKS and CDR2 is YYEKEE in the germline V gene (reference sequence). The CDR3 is CASRQGADYEQYF. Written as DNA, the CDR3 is TGTGCCAGCCGACAGGGGGCCGACTACGAGCAGTACTTC.

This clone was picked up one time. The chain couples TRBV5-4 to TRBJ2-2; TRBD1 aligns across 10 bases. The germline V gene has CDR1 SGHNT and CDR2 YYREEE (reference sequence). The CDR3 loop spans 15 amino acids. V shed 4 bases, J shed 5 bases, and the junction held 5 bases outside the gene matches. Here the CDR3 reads CASSPGQGGTGELFF. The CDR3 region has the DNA TGTGCCAGCAGCCCCGGACAGGGGGGGACCGGGGAGCTGTTTTTT.

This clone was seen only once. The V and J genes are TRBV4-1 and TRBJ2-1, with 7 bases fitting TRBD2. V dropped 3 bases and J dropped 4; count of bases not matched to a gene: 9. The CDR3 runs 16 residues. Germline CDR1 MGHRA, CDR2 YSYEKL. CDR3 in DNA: TGCGCCAGCAGCCAGGCTCCTGGGGGGGAATACAATGAGCAGTTCTTC. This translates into CASSQAPGGEYNEQFF.